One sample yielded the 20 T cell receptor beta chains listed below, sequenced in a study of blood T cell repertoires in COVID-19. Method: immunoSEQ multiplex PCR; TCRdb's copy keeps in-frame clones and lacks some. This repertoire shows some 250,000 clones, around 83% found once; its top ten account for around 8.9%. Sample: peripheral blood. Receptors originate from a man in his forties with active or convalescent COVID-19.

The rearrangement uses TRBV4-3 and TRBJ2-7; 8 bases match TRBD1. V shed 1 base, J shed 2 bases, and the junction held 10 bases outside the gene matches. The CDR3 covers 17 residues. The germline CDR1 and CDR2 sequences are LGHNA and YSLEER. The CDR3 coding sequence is TGCGCCAGCAGCCAAGTAAGGTCTGAACAGGGGGCCTACGAGCAGTACTTC. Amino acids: CASSQVRSEQGAYEQYF.

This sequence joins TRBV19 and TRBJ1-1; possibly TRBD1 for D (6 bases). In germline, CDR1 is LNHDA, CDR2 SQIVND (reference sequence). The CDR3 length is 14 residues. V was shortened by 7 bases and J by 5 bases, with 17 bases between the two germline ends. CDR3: CASNYGQGITEAFF. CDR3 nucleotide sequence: TGTGCCAGTAATTACGGGCAGGGGATAACTGAAGCTTTCTTT.

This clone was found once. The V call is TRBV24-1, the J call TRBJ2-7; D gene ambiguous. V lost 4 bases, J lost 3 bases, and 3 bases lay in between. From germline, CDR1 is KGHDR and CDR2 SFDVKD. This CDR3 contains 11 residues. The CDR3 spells CATSDLYEQYF. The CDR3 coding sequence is TGTGCCACCAGTGACCTCTACGAGCAGTACTTC.

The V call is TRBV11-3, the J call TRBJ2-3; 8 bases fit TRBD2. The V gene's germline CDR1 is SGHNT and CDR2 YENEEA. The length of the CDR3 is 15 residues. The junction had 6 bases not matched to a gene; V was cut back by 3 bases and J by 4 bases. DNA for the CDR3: TGTGCCAGCAGCTTCCCGGGACTAGAATCAGATACGCAGTATTTT. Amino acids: CASSFPGLESDTQYF.

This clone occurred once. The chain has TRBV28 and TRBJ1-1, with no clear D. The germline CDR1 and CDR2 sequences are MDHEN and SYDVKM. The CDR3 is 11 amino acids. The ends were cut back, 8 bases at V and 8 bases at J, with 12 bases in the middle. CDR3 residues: CASYQYLEAFF. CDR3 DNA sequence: TGTGCCAGCTATCAATACCTAGAAGCTTTCTTT.

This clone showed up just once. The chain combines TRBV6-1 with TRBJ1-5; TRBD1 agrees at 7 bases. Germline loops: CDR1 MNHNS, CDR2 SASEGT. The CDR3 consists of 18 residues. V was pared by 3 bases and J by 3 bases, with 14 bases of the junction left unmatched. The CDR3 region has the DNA TGTGCCAGCAGTGAGACAGGGCTTGGGTATGCGAACAATCAGCCCCAGCATTTT. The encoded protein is CASSETGLGYANNQPQHF.

The CDR3 DNA reads as TGTGCCAGCAGTGGGGAGAACTCGTATAGCAATCAGCCCCAGCATTTT. This sequence encodes CASSGENSYSNQPQHF. The chain uses TRBV2 and TRBJ1-5; D gene uncertain. CDR3 size: 16 residues. CDR1 SNHLY and CDR2 FYNNEI come from the germline V gene. V was cut by 4 bases and J by 0 bases, with 13 bases left in between. Full variable domain (rest looked up from reference TRBV2 and TRBJ1-5): EPEVTQTPSHQVTQMGQEVILRCVPISNHLYFYWYRQILGQKVEFLVSFYNNEISEKSEIFDDQFSVERPDGSNFTLKIRSTKLEDSAMYFCASSGENSYSNQPQHFGDGTRLSIL.

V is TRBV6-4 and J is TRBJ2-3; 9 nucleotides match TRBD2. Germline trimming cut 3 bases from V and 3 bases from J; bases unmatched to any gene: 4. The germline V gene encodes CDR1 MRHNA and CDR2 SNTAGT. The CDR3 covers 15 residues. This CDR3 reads CASSDSGGATDTQYF. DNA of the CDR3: TGTGCCAGCAGTGATAGCGGGGGAGCGACAGATACGCAGTATTTT.

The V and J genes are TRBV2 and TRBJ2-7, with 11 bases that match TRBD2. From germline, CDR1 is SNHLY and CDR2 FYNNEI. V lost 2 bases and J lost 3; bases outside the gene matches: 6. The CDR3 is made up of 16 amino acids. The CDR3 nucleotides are TGTGCCAGCAGTGAATATCATAGCGGGAGGGGCTACGAGCAGTACTTC. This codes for CASSEYHSGRGYEQYF.

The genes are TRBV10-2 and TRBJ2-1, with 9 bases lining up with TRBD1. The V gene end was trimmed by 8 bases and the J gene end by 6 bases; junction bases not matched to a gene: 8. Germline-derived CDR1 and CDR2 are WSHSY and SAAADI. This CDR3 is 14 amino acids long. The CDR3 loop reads CASGGDRGGNEQFF. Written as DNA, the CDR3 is TGCGCCAGCGGCGGAGACAGGGGGGGCAATGAGCAGTTCTTC.

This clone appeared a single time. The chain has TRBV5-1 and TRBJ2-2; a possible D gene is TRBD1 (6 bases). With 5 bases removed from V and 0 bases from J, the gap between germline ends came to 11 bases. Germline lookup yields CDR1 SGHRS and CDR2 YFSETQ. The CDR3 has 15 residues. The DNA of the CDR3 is TGCGCCAGCAGGTCCGGACAGCCGAACACCGGGGAGCTGTTTTTT. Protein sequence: CASRSGQPNTGELFF.

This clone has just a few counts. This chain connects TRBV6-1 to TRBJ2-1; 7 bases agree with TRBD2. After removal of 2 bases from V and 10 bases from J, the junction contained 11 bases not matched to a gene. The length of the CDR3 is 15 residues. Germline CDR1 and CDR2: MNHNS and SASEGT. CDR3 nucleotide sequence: TGTGCCAGCAGTGAACTGAGGGAGGGCCTAGGAGAGCAGTTCTTC. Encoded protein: CASSELREGLGEQFF.

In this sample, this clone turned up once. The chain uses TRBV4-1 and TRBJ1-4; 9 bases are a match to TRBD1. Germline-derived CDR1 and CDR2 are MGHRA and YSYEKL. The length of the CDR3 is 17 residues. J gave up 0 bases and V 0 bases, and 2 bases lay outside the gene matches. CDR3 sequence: CASSQEGQGSTNEKLFF. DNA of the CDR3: TGCGCCAGCAGCCAAGAGGGACAGGGCTCAACTAATGAAAAACTGTTTTTT.

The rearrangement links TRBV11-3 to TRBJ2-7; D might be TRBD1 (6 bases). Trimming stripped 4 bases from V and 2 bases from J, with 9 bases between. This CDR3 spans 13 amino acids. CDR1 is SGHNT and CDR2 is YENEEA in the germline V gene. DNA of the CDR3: TGTGCCAGCAGCTACAGGGAACCCTACGAGCAGTACTTC. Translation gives CASSYREPYEQYF.

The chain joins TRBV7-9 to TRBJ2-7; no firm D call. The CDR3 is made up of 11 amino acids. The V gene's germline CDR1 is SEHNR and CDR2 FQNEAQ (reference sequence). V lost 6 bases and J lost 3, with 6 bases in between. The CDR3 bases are TGTGCCAGCAGTCCGGGCTACGAGCAGTACTTC. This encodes CASSPGYEQYF.

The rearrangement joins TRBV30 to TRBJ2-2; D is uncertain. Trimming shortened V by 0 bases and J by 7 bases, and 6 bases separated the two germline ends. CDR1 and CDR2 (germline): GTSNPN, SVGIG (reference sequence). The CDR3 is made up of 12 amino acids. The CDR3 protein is CAWSVEVGELFF. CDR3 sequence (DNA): TGTGCCTGGAGTGTAGAGGTCGGGGAGCTGTTTTTT. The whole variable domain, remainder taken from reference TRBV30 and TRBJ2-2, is SQTIHQWPATLVQPVGSPLSLECTVEGTSNPNLYWYRQAAGRGLQLLFYSVGIGQISSEVPQNLSASRPQDRQFILSSKKLLLSDSGFYLCAWSVEVGELFFGEGSRLTVL.

The CDR3 bases are TGTGCCAGTAGTACGAGAATCCAAGAGACCCAGTACTTC. Encoded protein: CASSTRIQETQYF. The chain uses TRBV19 and TRBJ2-5; D is ambiguous. V lost 4 bases and J lost 1, with 7 bases in between. CDR1 is LNHDA and CDR2 is SQIVND in the germline V gene (reference sequence). The CDR3 sequence is 13 residues long.

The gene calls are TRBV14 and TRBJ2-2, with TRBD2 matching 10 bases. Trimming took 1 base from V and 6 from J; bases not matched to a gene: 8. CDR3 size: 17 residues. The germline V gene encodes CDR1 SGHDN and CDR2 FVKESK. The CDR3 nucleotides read TGTGCCAGCAGCCAAGGAGAGACAGCGGGAGGGGCCGGGGAGCTGTTTTTT. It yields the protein CASSQGETAGGAGELFF.

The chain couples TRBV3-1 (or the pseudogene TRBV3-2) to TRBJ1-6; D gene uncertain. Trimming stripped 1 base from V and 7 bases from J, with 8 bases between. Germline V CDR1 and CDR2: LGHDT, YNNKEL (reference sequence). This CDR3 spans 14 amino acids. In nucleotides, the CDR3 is TGTGCCAGCAGCCAAGCTGGCGGCAATTCACCCCTCCACTTT. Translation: CASSQAGGNSPLHF.

The CDR3 region has the DNA TGTGCCAGCTCCGTCGGAAACACCATATATTTT. It encodes CASSVGNTIYF. The chain has TRBV7-2 and TRBJ1-3; D is ambiguous. This CDR3 has 11 residues. V was clipped by 8 bases and J by 4 bases, with 6 bases between them. The V gene's germline CDR1 is SGHTA and CDR2 FQGNSA.